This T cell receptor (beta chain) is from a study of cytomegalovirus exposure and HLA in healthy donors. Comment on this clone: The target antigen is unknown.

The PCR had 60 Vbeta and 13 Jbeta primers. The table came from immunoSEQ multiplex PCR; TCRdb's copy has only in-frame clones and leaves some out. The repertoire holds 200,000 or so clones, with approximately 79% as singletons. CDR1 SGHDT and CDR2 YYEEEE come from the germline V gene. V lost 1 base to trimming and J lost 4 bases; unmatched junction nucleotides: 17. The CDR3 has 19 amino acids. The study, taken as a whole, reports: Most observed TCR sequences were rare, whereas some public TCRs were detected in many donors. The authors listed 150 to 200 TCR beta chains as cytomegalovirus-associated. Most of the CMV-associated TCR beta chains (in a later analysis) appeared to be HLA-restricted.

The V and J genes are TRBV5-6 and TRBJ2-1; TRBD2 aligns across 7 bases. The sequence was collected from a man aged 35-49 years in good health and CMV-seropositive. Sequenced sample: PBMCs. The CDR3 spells CASSLRRDLWASGYNEQFF. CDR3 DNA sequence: TGTGCCAGCAGCTTGCGACGGGATCTTTGGGCTAGCGGTTACAATGAGCAGTTCTTC.